Below, 4 T cell receptor beta chains from the same sample are listed, as sequenced in a study of blood T cell repertoires in COVID-19. Repertoires were generated with immunoSEQ multiplex PCR, while TCRdb's copy carries only in-frame clones and drops some. In the table there are roughly 250,000 clones, 80% to 90% of which are singletons. The sequenced sample was PBMCs or T cells enriched from blood (not recorded which). The receptors stem from a woman aged 25 to 39 who had recovered from COVID-19.

V usage is TRBV28 and J usage is TRBJ1-3; the D is unclear. V was pared by 6 bases and J by 0 bases, with 12 bases between. The CDR3 has 15 residues. The germline V gene has CDR1 MDHEN and CDR2 SYDVKM. This chain's CDR3 is CASSIRSNSGNTIYF. The CDR3 region has the DNA TGTGCCAGCAGCATCAGATCCAACTCTGGAAACACCATATATTTT.

V is TRBV28 and J is TRBJ1-5, with D possibly being TRBD1 (6 bases). This CDR3 contains 14 residues. CDR1 and CDR2 from the germline V gene are MDHEN and SYDVKM. The V and J ends lost 6 bases and 3 bases respectively, with 12 bases between them. CDR3 protein: CASRTGTYNQPQHF. CDR3 DNA: TGTGCCAGCAGGACCGGGACATACAATCAGCCCCAGCATTTT. Combining the CDR3 with reference TRBV28 and TRBJ1-5 gives the whole variable domain DVKVTQSSRYLVKRTGEKVFLECVQDMDHENMFWYRQDPGLGLRLIYFSYDVKMKEKGDIPEGYSVSREKKERFSLILESASTNQTSMYLCASRTGTYNQPQHFGDGTRLSIL.

The chain uses TRBV19 and TRBJ2-5, with TRBD1 matching 10 bases. The CDR3 consists of 16 residues. The V and J ends lost 3 bases and 2 bases, in that order; junction bases with no gene match: 6. CDR1 LNHDA and CDR2 SQIVND come from the germline V gene (reference sequence). The CDR3 nucleotides are TGTGCCAGTAGTATTCTTTCGGGACAGGGGCAAGAGACCCAGTACTTC. Protein product: CASSILSGQGQETQYF.

The rearrangement uses TRBV3-1 (or the pseudogene TRBV3-2) and TRBJ2-7; tentative D call: TRBD1 (6 bases). Germline V lookup: CDR1 LGHDT, CDR2 YNNKEL (reference sequence). The CDR3 spans 15 residues. V was trimmed by 0 bases and J by 5 bases, leaving 14 bases between them. This chain's CDR3 is CASSQDPRKGDEQYF. The CDR3 nucleotides read TGTGCCAGCAGCCAAGATCCTCGAAAGGGGGACGAGCAGTACTTC.